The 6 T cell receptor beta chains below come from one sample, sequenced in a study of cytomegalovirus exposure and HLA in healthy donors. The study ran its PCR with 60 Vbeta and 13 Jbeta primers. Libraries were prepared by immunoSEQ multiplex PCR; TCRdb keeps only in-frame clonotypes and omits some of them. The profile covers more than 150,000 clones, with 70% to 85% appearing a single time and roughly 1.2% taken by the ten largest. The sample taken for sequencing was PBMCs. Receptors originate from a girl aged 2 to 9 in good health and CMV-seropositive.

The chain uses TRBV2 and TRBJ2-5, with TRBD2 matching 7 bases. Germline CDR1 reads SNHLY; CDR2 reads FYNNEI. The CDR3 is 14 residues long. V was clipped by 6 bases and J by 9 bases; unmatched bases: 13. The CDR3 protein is CASRGGAASYSQYF. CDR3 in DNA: TGTGCCAGCAGGGGAGGGGCAGCCTCTTACTCCCAGTACTTC.

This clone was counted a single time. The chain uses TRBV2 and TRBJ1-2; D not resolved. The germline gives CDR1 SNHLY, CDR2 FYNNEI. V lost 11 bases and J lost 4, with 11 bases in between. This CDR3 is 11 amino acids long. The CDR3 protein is CAEWRVYGYTF. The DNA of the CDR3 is TGTGCCGAGTGGAGGGTCTATGGCTACACCTTC.

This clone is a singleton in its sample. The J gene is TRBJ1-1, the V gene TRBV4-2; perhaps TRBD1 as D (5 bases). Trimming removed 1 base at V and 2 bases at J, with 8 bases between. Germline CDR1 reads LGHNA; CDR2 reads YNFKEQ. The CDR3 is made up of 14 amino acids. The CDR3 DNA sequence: TGTGCCAGCAGCCAAGGTTGGGGCAACACTGAAGCTTTCTTT. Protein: CASSQGWGNTEAFF.

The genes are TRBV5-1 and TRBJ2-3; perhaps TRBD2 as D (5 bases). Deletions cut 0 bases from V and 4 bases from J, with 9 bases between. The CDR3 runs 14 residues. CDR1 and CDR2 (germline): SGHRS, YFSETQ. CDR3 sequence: CASSLGSGADTQYF. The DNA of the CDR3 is TGCGCCAGCAGCTTGGGTTCCGGGGCAGATACGCAGTATTTT.

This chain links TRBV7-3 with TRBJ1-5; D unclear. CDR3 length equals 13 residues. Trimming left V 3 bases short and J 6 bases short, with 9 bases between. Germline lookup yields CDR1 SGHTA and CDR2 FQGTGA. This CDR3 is CASSFGVGQPQHF. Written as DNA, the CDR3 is TGTGCCAGCAGCTTCGGGGTGGGTCAGCCCCAGCATTTT.

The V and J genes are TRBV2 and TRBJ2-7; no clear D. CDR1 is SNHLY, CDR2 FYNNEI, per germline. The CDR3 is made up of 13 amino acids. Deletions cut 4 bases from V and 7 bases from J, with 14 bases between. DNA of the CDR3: TGTGCCAGCAGTGCTGAGAGCCCCGTAGAGCAGTACTTC. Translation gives CASSAESPVEQYF.